Presented here are 22 T cell receptor beta chains from one specimen sequenced in a study of beta chain features in type 1 diabetes. Overall study findings and caveats: Moderate but significant shortening of TCRB CDR3s was recorded in all four CD4+ subsets from Type 1 diabetes patients.

The authors reverse transcribed all of the isolated RNA, so sequencing captured expressed TCRB transcripts. Libraries were prepared by immunoSEQ multiplex PCR; TCRdb keeps only in-frame clonotypes and omits some of them. The sample yields hundreds of thousands of clones, around 15% seen once. For these receptors, no antigen is known. Sequenced: naive CD4+ T cells from blood. These receptors were collected from a man aged 18 to 29 with type 1 diabetes.

Only a few counts were recorded for this clone. The J gene is TRBJ1-1, the V gene TRBV5-1, with 8 bases aligning to TRBD1. The ends lost 4 bases at V and 7 bases at J; junction bases unmatched: 9. In germline, CDR1 is SGHRS, CDR2 YFSETQ. CDR3 length equals 14 residues. The CDR3 DNA reads as TGCGCCAGCAGCCCCAGGGGGCGCGCGGATGAAGCTTTCTTT. Protein: CASSPRGRADEAFF.

The rearrangement uses TRBV19 and TRBJ2-7; 7 nucleotides line up with TRBD1. The CDR3 loop spans 14 amino acids. V lost 5 bases, J lost 5 bases, and 9 bases stayed unmatched. The germline V gene encodes CDR1 LNHDA and CDR2 SQIVND (reference sequence). CDR3 protein: CASSPRQGLDEQYF. In DNA form, the CDR3 reads TGTGCCAGTAGTCCCCGACAGGGTCTCGACGAGCAGTACTTC.

This clone was seen more than once but under ten times. The rearrangement joins TRBV7-6 to TRBJ1-2, with D possibly being TRBD1 (5 bases). The CDR3 is 15 amino acids. Per germline, CDR1 SGHVS and CDR2 FNYEAQ. Trimming left V 5 bases short and J 3 bases short, with 16 bases between. The CDR3 DNA sequence: TGTGCCAGCAGCCTCCGGGGGGGGACCGACTATGGCTACACCTTC. Amino acid sequence: CASSLRGGTDYGYTF.

The CDR3, as DNA: TGTGCCAGCAGGGAGGGGACAGAAGAGACCCAGTACTTC. Encoded protein: CASREGTEETQYF. This chain joins TRBV5-4 and TRBJ2-5; D is possibly TRBD1 (7 bases). Germline CDR1 and CDR2: SGHNT and YYREEE (reference sequence). This CDR3 contains 13 residues. Trimming stripped 5 bases from V and 3 bases from J, with 11 bases between.

This clone turned up a few times. This chain joins TRBV10-2 and TRBJ1-2, with no clear D. This CDR3 is built from 12 residues. The V end lost 4 bases, the J end lost 3 bases, and 6 bases lay between the germline ends. The germline V gene has CDR1 WSHSY and CDR2 SAAADI. The CDR3 DNA follows: TGCGCCAGCAGTGCTGGGGACTATGGCTACACCTTC. This codes for CASSAGDYGYTF.

The V and J genes are TRBV6-1 and TRBJ1-5; tentative D call: TRBD1 (5 bases). This CDR3 has 15 residues. Germline V lookup: CDR1 MNHNS, CDR2 SASEGT. Trimming shortened V by 6 bases and J by 4 bases, and 16 bases separated the two germline ends. The CDR3 sequence is CASSPGAGRNQPQHF. The CDR3 bases are TGTGCCAGCAGCCCCGGGGCAGGGCGGAATCAGCCCCAGCATTTT.

This clone was found once. Here the CDR3 DNA reads TGTGCCAGCAGTTTTCCGGGACAGGGGGCGCGCGAGCAGTACTTC. This sequence encodes CASSFPGQGAREQYF. The chain links TRBV6-6 to TRBJ2-7; 12 nucleotides align to TRBD1. The CDR3 is 15 residues long. Germline V CDR1 and CDR2: MNHNY, SVGAGI (reference sequence). Unmatched junction bases numbered 7, after V lost 4 bases and J lost 6 bases.

This chain joins TRBV29-1 and TRBJ2-5, with D uncertain. CDR1 and CDR2 (germline): SQVTM, ANQGSEA. CDR3 length: 11 residues. The ends were cut back, 8 bases at V and 4 bases at J, with 11 bases in the middle. CDR3 sequence (DNA): TGCAGCACATCTTCCGGAGAGACCCAGTACTTC. This sequence encodes CSTSSGETQYF. Supplemented by reference TRBV29-1 and TRBJ2-5, the full variable domain reads SAVISQKPSRDICQRGTSLTIQCQVDSQVTMMFWYRQQPGQSLTLIATANQGSEATYESGFVIDKFPISRPNLTFSTLTVSNMSPEDSSIYLCSTSSGETQYFGPGTRLLVL.

This chain uses TRBV9 with TRBJ2-5, with 8 positions matching TRBD1. After removal of 0 bases from V and 4 bases from J, the junction contained 8 bases not matched to a gene. This CDR3 has 16 amino acids. Germline-derived CDR1 and CDR2 are SGDLS and YYNGEE. The CDR3 sequence is CASSVAEGTGGETQYF. CDR3 bases: TGTGCCAGCAGCGTAGCTGAAGGGACAGGCGGAGAGACCCAGTACTTC. The full variable domain, its missing parts supplied by reference TRBV9 and TRBJ2-5, is DSGVTQTPKHLITATGQRVTLRCSPRSGDLSVYWYQQSLDQGLQFLIQYYNGEERAKGNILERFSAQQFPDLHSELNLSSLELGDSALYFCASSVAEGTGGETQYFGPGTRLLVL.

This clone was counted between two and nine times. The chain has TRBV6-5 and TRBJ1-2; a weak D match, TRBD1 (6 bases). The CDR3 consists of 13 residues. V was shortened by 5 bases and J by 1 base, with 8 bases between the two germline ends. Germline CDR1 and CDR2: MNHEY and SVGAGI. CDR3 in amino acids: CASSAQGNYGYTF. CDR3 nucleotides: TGTGCCAGCAGTGCACAGGGTAACTATGGCTACACCTTC.

This clone was seen a handful of times. This chain connects TRBV27 to TRBJ1-1; 7 bases line up with TRBD1. V shed 6 bases, J shed 1 base, and the junction held 8 bases outside the gene matches. In germline, CDR1 is MNHEY, CDR2 SMNVEV (reference sequence). This CDR3 spans 15 amino acids. The CDR3 reads CASREWTGENTEAFF. CDR3 bases: TGTGCCAGCAGAGAGTGGACAGGAGAGAACACTGAAGCTTTCTTT.

This clone has only a few counts. Other DNA sequences in this sample translate to the same CDR3. The chain uses TRBV6-1 and TRBJ2-7; D remains unclear. Germline lookup yields CDR1 MNHNS and CDR2 SASEGT. The V end lost 5 bases, the J end lost 0 bases, and 11 bases lay between the germline ends. The CDR3 has 14 amino acids. The CDR3 protein is CASSTSGSSYEQYF. CDR3 nucleotides: TGTGCCAGCAGTACCTCCGGCTCCTCCTACGAGCAGTACTTC.

This clone was found a few times. CDR3 DNA: TGCGCCAGCAGTTATTCCACAGGGGGCAATCAGCCCCAGCATTTT. It is translated as CASSYSTGGNQPQHF. This chain joins TRBV5-1 and TRBJ1-5, with 7 bases that match TRBD1. The CDR3 is 15 amino acids. V gave up 5 bases and J gave up 2 bases; unmatched junction bases: 7. Germline V lookup: CDR1 SGHRS, CDR2 YFSETQ.

This clone has only a few counts. The chain links TRBV30 to TRBJ1-2; no definite D call. Trimming removed 4 bases at V and 5 bases at J, with 17 bases between. CDR1 is GTSNPN, CDR2 SVGIG, per germline (reference sequence). The CDR3 loop spans 14 amino acids. The CDR3 is CAWNHFAQRYGYTF. The CDR3 coding sequence is TGTGCCTGGAACCACTTCGCACAAAGATATGGCTACACCTTC.

This clone was seen only a few times. The chain uses TRBV29-1 and TRBJ1-2, with D tentatively TRBD1 (5 bases). In germline, CDR1 is SQVTM, CDR2 ANQGSEA. This CDR3 spans 13 amino acids. V lost 1 base, J lost 4 bases, and 10 bases lay in between. In DNA, the CDR3 is TGCAGCGTTGAAGGAGGGGCCCCCTATGGCTACACCTTC. As protein: CSVEGGAPYGYTF.

The rearrangement links TRBV7-8 to TRBJ1-2, with 9 bases fitting TRBD1. Germline V gives CDR1 SGHVS, CDR2 FQNEAQ. The V and J ends lost 2 bases and 4 bases, in that order; junction bases with no gene match: 5. This CDR3 comprises 15 residues. The CDR3 is CASSLHDRGGYGYTF. The CDR3 nucleotides are TGTGCCAGCAGCTTACATGACAGGGGGGGCTATGGCTACACCTTC.

This clone has more than one count but fewer than ten. The chain employs TRBV2 and TRBJ1-6, with TRBD1 as a possible D gene (5 bases). V lost 7 bases and J lost 7, with 17 bases in between. The CDR3 totals 15 residues. Per the germline V gene, CDR1 is SNHLY and CDR2 is FYNNEI. The CDR3 coding sequence is TGTGCCAGCAACCCCAGGGAGGTTATGAATTCACCCCTCCACTTT. Translating it yields CASNPREVMNSPLHF. The full variable domain, with the rest looked up from reference TRBV2 and TRBJ1-6, is EPEVTQTPSHQVTQMGQEVILRCVPISNHLYFYWYRQILGQKVEFLVSFYNNEISEKSEIFDDQFSVERPDGSNFTLKIRSTKLEDSAMYFCASNPREVMNSPLHFGNGTRLTVT.

There are a few counts of this clone. The chain links TRBV30 to TRBJ2-5; no firm D call. V lost 3 bases and J 5 bases, leaving 10 bases between the germline ends. The length of the CDR3 is 12 residues. CDR1 is GTSNPN, CDR2 SVGIG, per germline (reference sequence). CDR3 sequence reads: CAWRADGETQYF. The CDR3, as DNA: TGTGCCTGGAGAGCAGACGGGGAGACCCAGTACTTC.

The chain joins TRBV7-2 to TRBJ2-1; 7 bases agree with TRBD1. The V segment lost 0 bases and the J segment 4 bases; nucleotides outside the gene matches: 12. Germline V gene data show CDR1 as SGHTA and CDR2 as FQGNSA. This CDR3 spans 18 amino acids. CDR3 protein: CASSLAPTGSGAYNEQFF. Here the CDR3 DNA reads TGTGCCAGCAGCTTAGCCCCGACAGGGTCTGGGGCATACAATGAGCAGTTCTTC. The full variable domain, rest sourced from reference TRBV7-2 and TRBJ2-1, is GAGVSQSPSNKVTEKGKDVELRCDPISGHTALYWYRQSLGQGLEFLIYFQGNSAPDKSGLPSDRFSAERTGGSVSTLTIQRTQQEDSAVYLCASSLAPTGSGAYNEQFFGPGTRLTVL.

Concerning this clone itself: Other DNA sequences from this sample encode an identical CDR3 as well. The chain uses TRBV25-1 and TRBJ2-5; 11 positions agree with TRBD2. CDR1 MGHDK and CDR2 SYGVNS come from the germline V gene. The CDR3 extends over 13 amino acids. V was pared by 6 bases and J by 3 bases, with 0 bases of the junction left unmatched. The CDR3 DNA reads TGTGCCAGCAGACTAGCGGGGGAAGAGACCCAGTACTTC. This translates into CASRLAGEETQYF.

This chain uses TRBV30 with TRBJ2-7; D is unclear. Germline CDR1 and CDR2: GTSNPN and SVGIG (reference sequence). CDR3 size: 12 residues. The V end was cut by 2 bases, the J end by 2 bases, with 7 bases between. CDR3 sequence reads: CAWSPTPYEQYF. The DNA for the CDR3 is TGTGCCTGGAGTCCCACCCCCTACGAGCAGTACTTC.

About this clone itself: Other DNA sequences from this sample encode an identical CDR3 as well. In nucleotides, the CDR3 is TGTGCCTGGAGTGTACAGGGGAATGAAAAACTGTTTTTT. Protein product: CAWSVQGNEKLFF. This sequence joins TRBV30 and TRBJ1-4, with 7 bases identical to TRBD1. The germline V gene has CDR1 GTSNPN and CDR2 SVGIG (reference sequence). The CDR3 contains 13 residues. J lost 5 bases, V lost 0 bases, and 0 bases had no gene match.